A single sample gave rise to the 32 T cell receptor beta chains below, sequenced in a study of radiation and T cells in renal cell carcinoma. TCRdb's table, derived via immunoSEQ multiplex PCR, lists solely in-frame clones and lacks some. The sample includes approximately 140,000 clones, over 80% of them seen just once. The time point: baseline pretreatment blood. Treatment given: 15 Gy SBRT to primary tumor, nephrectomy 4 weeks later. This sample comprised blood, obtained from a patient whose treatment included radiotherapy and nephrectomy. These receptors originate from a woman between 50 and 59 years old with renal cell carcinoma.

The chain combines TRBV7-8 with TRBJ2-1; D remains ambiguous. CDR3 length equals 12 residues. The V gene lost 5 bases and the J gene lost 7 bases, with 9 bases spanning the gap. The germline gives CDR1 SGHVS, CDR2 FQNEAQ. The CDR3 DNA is TGTGCCAGCAGCCATGTATGGAATGAGCAGTTCTTC. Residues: CASSHVWNEQFF.

The chain's CDR3 is CAWSNSMNTEAFF. The DNA for the CDR3 is TGTGCCTGGAGTAACAGCATGAACACTGAAGCTTTCTTT. The chain links TRBV30 to TRBJ1-1, with D unclear. The CDR3 has 13 amino acids. CDR1 GTSNPN and CDR2 SVGIG come from the germline V gene (reference sequence). Trimming stripped 2 bases from V and 0 bases from J, with 7 bases between.

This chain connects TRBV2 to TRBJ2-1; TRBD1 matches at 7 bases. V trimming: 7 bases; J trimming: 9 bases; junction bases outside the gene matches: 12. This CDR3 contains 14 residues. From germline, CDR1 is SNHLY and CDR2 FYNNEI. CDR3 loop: CASTEGAQSTEQFF. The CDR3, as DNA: TGTGCCAGCACCGAGGGGGCGCAGTCCACTGAGCAGTTCTTC.

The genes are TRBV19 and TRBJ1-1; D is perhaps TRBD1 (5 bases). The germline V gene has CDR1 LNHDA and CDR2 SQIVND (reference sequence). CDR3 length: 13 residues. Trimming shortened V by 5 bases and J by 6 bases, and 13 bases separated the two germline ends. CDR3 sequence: CASSPRQSPEAFF. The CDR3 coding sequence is TGTGCCAGTAGTCCGCGACAGTCACCTGAAGCTTTCTTT.

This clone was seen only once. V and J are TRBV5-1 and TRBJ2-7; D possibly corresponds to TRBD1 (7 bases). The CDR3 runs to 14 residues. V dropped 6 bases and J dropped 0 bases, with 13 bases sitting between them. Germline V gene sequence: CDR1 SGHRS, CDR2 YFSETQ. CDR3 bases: TGCGCCAGCACAGGGGGAGGAGGCTCCTACGAGCAGTACTTC. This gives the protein CASTGGGGSYEQYF.

The CDR3 bases are TGTGCCAGCAGTTACGGTCTAGCGGTTTCAGGGGAGCTGTTTTTT. The encoded protein is CASSYGLAVSGELFF. The chain employs TRBV6-5 and TRBJ2-2; 7 nucleotides agree with TRBD2. Germline values: CDR1 MNHEY, CDR2 SVGAGI. The CDR3 extends over 15 amino acids. With 2 bases clipped from V and 8 bases from J, the junction kept 8 bases outside the gene matches.

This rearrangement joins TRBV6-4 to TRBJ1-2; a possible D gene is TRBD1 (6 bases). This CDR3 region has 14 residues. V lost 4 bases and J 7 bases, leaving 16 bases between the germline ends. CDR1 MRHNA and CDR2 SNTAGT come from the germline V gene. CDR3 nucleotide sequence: TGTGCCAGCAGTGGGTCTCAGGGGCGGTTTGGCTACACCTTC. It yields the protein CASSGSQGRFGYTF.

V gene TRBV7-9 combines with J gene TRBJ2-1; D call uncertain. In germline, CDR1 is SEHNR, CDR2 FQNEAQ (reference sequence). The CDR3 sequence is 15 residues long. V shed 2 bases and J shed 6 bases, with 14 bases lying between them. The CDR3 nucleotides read TGTGCCAGCAGCTTACTTCAGGCGTCTGGCAATGAGCAGTTCTTC. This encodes CASSLLQASGNEQFF.

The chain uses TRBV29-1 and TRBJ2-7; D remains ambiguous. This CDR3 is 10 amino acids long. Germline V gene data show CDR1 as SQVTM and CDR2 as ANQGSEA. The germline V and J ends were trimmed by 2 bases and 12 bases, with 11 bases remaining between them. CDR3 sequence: CSVESGGAYF. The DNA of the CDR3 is TGCAGCGTTGAAAGTGGTGGCGCGTACTTC.

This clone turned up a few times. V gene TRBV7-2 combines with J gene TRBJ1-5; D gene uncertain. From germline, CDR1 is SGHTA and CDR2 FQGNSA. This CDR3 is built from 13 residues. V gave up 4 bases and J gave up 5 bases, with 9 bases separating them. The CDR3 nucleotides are TGTGCCAGCAGCTCCGGGAGGCATCAGCCCCAGCATTTT. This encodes CASSSGRHQPQHF.

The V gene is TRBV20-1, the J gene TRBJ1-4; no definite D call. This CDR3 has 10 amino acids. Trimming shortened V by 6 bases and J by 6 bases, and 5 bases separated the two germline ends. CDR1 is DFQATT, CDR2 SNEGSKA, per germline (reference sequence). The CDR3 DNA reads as TGCAGTGCCCAAGATGAAAAACTGTTTTTT. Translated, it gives CSAQDEKLFF.

CDR3 DNA: TGTGCCAGCAGTCCCGGGGGGAGAGGCGAGACCCAGTACTTC. Residues: CASSPGGRGETQYF. The chain combines TRBV2 with TRBJ2-5; 7 nucleotides agree with TRBD2. J was trimmed by 5 bases and V by 5 bases; bases with no gene match: 8. Germline V gives CDR1 SNHLY, CDR2 FYNNEI. This CDR3 has 14 amino acids.

The CDR3 DNA is TGTGCCAGCTTGGGACAGTACTACGAGCAGTACTTC. Amino acids: CASLGQYYEQYF. The chain joins TRBV5-5 to TRBJ2-7, with 7 bases fitting TRBD1. The ends lost 7 bases at V and 3 bases at J; junction bases unmatched: 4. CDR1 and CDR2 from the germline V gene are SGHKS and YYEKEE (reference sequence). The CDR3 length is 12 residues.

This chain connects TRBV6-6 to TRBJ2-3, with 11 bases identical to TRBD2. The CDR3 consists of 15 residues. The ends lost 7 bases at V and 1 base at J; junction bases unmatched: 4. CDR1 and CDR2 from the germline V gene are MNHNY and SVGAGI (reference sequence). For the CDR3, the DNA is TGTGCCAGCACCAAGGGACTAGCGGGCACAGATACGCAGTATTTT. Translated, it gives CASTKGLAGTDTQYF.

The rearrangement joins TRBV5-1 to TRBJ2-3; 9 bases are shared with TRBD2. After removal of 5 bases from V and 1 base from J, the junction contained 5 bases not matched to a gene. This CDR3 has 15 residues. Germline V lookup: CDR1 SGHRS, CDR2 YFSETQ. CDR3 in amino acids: CASRFVAGGTDTQYF. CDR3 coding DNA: TGCGCCAGCAGGTTCGTAGCGGGAGGCACAGATACGCAGTATTTT.

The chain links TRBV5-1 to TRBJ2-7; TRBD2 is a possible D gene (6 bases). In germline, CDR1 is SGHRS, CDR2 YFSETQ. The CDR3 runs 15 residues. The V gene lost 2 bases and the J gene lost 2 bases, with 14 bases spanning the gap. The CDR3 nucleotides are TGCGCCAGCAGCTTTAACGGGGGAGACACCTACGAGCAGTACTTC. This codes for CASSFNGGDTYEQYF.

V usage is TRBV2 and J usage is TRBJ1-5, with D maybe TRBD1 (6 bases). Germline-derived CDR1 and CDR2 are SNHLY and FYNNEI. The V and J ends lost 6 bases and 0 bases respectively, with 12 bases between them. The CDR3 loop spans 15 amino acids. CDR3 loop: CASRRTAHSNQPQHF. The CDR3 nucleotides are TGTGCCAGCAGGAGGACAGCTCATAGCAATCAGCCCCAGCATTTT.

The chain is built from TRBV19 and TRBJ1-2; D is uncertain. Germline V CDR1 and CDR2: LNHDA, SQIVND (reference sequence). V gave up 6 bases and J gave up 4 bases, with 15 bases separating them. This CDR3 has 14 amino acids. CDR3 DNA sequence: TGTGCCAGTAGCCCCAAACAAACTGCCTATGGCTACACCTTC. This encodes CASSPKQTAYGYTF.

The CDR3 reads CASSIAPVGIYGYTF. The CDR3 coding sequence is TGTGCCAGTAGTATAGCCCCGGTCGGTATCTATGGCTACACCTTC. The chain combines TRBV19 with TRBJ1-2; D is undetermined. The CDR3 runs 15 residues. Trimming left V 1 base short and J 4 bases short, with 13 bases between. Germline values: CDR1 LNHDA, CDR2 SQIVND (reference sequence).

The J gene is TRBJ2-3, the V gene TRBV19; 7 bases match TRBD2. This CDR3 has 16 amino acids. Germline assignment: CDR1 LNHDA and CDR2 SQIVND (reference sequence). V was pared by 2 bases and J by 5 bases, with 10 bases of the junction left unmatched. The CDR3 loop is CASSISGLAVGDTQYF. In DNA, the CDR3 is TGTGCCAGTAGTATATCGGGGCTAGCGGTTGGAGATACGCAGTATTTT.

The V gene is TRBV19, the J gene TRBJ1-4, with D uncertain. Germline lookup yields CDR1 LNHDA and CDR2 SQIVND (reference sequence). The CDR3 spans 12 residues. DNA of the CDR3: TGTTTAAGAAATACAACTAATGAAAAACTGTTTTTT. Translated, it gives CLRNTTNEKLFF.

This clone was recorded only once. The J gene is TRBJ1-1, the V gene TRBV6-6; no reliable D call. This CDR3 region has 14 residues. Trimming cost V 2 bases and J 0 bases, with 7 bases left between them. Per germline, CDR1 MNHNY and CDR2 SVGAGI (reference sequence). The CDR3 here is CASSYGGVNTEAFF. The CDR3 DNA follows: TGTGCCAGCAGTTACGGTGGAGTGAACACTGAAGCTTTCTTT.

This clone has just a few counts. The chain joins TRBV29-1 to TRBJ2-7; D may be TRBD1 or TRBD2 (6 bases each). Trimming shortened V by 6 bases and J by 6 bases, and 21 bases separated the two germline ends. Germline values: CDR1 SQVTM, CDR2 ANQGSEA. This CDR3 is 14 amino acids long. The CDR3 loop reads CSVETGGHLGEQYF. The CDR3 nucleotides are TGCAGCGTAGAAACTGGGGGGCACTTAGGCGAGCAGTACTTC.

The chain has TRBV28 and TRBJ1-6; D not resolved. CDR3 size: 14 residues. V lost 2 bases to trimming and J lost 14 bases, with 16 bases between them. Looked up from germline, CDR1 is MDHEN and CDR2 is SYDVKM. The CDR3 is CASSLPTGRGSLHF. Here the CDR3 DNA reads TGTGCCAGCAGTTTACCCACGGGTCGGGGATCCCTCCACTTT.

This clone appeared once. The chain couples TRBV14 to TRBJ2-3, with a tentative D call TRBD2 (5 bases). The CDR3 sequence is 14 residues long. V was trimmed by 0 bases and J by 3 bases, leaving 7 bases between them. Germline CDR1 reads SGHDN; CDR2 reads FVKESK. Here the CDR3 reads CASSQDEGTDTQYF. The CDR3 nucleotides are TGTGCCAGCAGCCAAGATGAGGGAACAGATACGCAGTATTTT.

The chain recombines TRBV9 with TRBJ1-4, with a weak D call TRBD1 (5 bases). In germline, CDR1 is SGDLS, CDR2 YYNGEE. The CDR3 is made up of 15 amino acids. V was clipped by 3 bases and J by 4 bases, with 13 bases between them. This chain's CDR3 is CASSATGTGNEKLFF. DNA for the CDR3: TGTGCCAGCAGCGCCACCGGGACGGGTAATGAAAAACTGTTTTTT. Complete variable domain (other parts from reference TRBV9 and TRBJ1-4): DSGVTQTPKHLITATGQRVTLRCSPRSGDLSVYWYQQSLDQGLQFLIQYYNGEERAKGNILERFSAQQFPDLHSELNLSSLELGDSALYFCASSATGTGNEKLFFGSGTQLSVL.

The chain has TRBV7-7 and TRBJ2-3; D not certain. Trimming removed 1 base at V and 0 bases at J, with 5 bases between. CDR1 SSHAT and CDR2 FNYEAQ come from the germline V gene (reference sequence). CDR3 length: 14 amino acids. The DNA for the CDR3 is TGTGCCAGCAGCTTAGGTAGCAGCACAGATACGCAGTATTTT. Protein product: CASSLGSSTDTQYF.

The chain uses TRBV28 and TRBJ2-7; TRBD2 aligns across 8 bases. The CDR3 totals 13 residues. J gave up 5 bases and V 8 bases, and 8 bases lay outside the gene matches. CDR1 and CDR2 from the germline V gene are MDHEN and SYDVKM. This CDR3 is CASLKSGRNEQYF. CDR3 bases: TGTGCCAGCTTAAAAAGCGGGAGAAACGAGCAGTACTTC.

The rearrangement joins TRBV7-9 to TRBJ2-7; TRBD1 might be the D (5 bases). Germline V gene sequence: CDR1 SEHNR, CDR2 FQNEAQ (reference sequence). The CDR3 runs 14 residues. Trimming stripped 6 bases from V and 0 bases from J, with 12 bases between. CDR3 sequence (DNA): TGTGCCAGCAGTAAGGACACAGGCTCCTACGAGCAGTACTTC. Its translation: CASSKDTGSYEQYF.

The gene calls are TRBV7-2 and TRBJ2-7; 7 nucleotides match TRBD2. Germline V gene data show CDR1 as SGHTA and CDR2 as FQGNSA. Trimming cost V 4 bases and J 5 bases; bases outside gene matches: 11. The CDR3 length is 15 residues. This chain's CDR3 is CASSSPTRGKNEQYF. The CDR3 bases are TGTGCCAGCAGCTCGCCCACGCGGGGGAAGAACGAGCAGTACTTC.

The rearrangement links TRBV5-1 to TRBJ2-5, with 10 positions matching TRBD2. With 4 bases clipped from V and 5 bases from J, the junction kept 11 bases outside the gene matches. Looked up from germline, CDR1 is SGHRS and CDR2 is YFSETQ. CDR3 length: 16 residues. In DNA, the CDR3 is TGCGCCAGCAGCCCTGGGTCTAGCGGGAGCTGGGAGACCCAGTACTTC. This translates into CASSPGSSGSWETQYF.

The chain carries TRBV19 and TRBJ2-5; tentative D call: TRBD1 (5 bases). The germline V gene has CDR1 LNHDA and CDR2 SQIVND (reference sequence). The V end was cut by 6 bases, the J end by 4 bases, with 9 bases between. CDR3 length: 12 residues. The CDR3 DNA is TGTGCCAGTAGCGACAGCAGAGAGACCCAGTACTTC. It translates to CASSDSRETQYF.